Listed here is a single T cell receptor beta chain. Generated by immunoSEQ multiplex PCR, the TCRdb table keeps only in-frame clones and is missing some. The repertoire has roughly 200,000 clones, around nine tenths of them found once; the top ten carry approximately 4.8%. After removal of 3 bases from V and 6 bases from J, the junction contained 6 bases not matched to a gene. Germline loops: CDR1 SGDLS, CDR2 YYNGEE. The CDR3 is made up of 15 amino acids. The sample originates from a study of blood T cell repertoires in COVID-19. The V gene is TRBV9, the J gene TRBJ2-3, with TRBD2 matching 11 bases. This receptor was identified in a woman in her twenties or thirties who had been exposed to COVID-19. Sequencing input: PBMCs or T cells enriched from blood (not recorded which). The CDR3 sequence: CASSAFSGGADTQYF. For the CDR3, the DNA is TGTGCCAGCAGCGCCTTTAGCGGGGGGGCCGATACGCAGTATTTT.